The 12 T cell receptor beta chains below all came from one sample that was sequenced in a study of long-term antiretroviral therapy in people with HIV (dated by TCRdb to the early 2020s). Sequencing of the TRB variable region was done with the immunoSEQ hsTCRB v3.0 assay at survey level resolution. TCRdb took this table from immuneACCESS and kept in-frame rearrangements with V and J called. Such tables lack part of the clones; where checked against another copy, unresolved V genes explain under half of the gap, and the rest is unexplained. Counted in this sample were 25,000 to 30,000 clones; about 82% of them appeared once. The top ten constitute about 9.4% of the sample. Source: unsorted PBMCs, taken 3 years after starting antiretroviral therapy. These receptor sequences come from a man aged 35-49 years with HIV.

This chain joins TRBV7-2 and TRBJ2-7; 7 positions match TRBD2. Germline values: CDR1 SGHTA, CDR2 FQGNSA. J lost 2 bases, V lost 1 base, and 5 bases had no gene match. The CDR3 is made up of 15 amino acids. As DNA, the CDR3 is TGTGCCAGCAGCTTAGAAGGGGAGGGTGCCTACGAGCAGTACTTC. It specifies CASSLEGEGAYEQYF. Combining the CDR3 with reference TRBV7-2 and TRBJ2-7 gives the whole variable domain GAGVSQSPSNKVTEKGKDVELRCDPISGHTALYWYRQSLGQGLEFLIYFQGNSAPDKSGLPSDRFSAERTGGSVSTLTIQRTQQEDSAVYLCASSLEGEGAYEQYFGPGTRLTVT.

This clone was found once. This chain links TRBV7-9 with TRBJ2-7; no clear D. The germline gives CDR1 SEHNR, CDR2 FQNEAQ (reference sequence). The CDR3 contains 16 residues. The V end was cut by 1 base, the J end by 0 bases, with 13 bases between. CDR3 bases: TGTGCCAGCAGCTTAGGGGCAGTAGCCTTCTCCTACGAGCAGTACTTC. This gives the protein CASSLGAVAFSYEQYF.

This sequence joins TRBV27 and TRBJ1-1, with D hard to call. Germline V CDR1 and CDR2: MNHEY, SMNVEV (reference sequence). The CDR3 spans 13 residues. V shed 6 bases and J shed 7 bases, with 15 bases lying between them. Written as DNA, the CDR3 is TGTGCCAGCAGCCCGGGCTCCACCAATGAAGCTTTCTTT. It yields the protein CASSPGSTNEAFF.

The V call is TRBV19, the J call TRBJ2-5, with 7 bases identical to TRBD2. Germline-derived CDR1 and CDR2 are LNHDA and SQIVND (reference sequence). CDR3 length: 15 amino acids. With V trimmed by 7 bases and J by 4 bases, 12 bases remained unmatched. CDR3 DNA: TGTGCCAGTACCTTTCTTGGGGGGGGAAGAGAGACCCAGTACTTC. This gives the protein CASTFLGGGRETQYF.

The chain employs TRBV6-4 and TRBJ2-2; no definite D call. Trimming pared 0 bases from V and 4 bases from J, leaving 3 bases between. Germline values: CDR1 MRHNA, CDR2 SNTAGT. The CDR3 consists of 13 residues. The CDR3 sequence is CASSDSGTGELFF. The CDR3 DNA is TGTGCCAGCAGTGACTCGGGCACCGGGGAGCTGTTTTTT.

The chain is built from TRBV11-2 and TRBJ2-1, with D unresolved. Between the trimmed V and J ends, which lost 2 bases and 8 bases, there was a span of 10 bases. Germline loops: CDR1 SGHAT, CDR2 FQNNGV. This CDR3 spans 13 amino acids. CDR3 DNA sequence: TGTGCCAGCAGCTTATTGCGGTCGTATGAGCAGTTCTTC. Translated: CASSLLRSYEQFF.

This chain links TRBV5-6 with TRBJ2-2, with D maybe TRBD1 (7 bases). V was trimmed by 0 bases and J by 7 bases, leaving 19 bases between them. Germline CDR1 SGHDT, CDR2 YYEEEE. The CDR3 consists of 17 residues. Here the CDR3 DNA reads TGTGCCAGCAGCTTGGAAGGAGCAGGGGGGACTGTCGGGGAGCTGTTTTTT. This codes for CASSLEGAGGTVGELFF.

The V and J genes are TRBV5-6 and TRBJ1-1; D is possibly TRBD1 (6 bases). This CDR3 contains 13 residues. The germline V and J ends were trimmed by 4 bases and 5 bases, with 12 bases remaining between them. The V gene's germline CDR1 is SGHDT and CDR2 YYEEEE. The CDR3 region has the DNA TGTGCCAGCAGCCTACAGGGTGGGACTGAAGCTTTCTTT. Amino acids: CASSLQGGTEAFF.

This sequence joins TRBV19 and TRBJ2-5; the D gene could be TRBD1 or TRBD2 (5 bases each). Trimming left V 7 bases short and J 5 bases short, with 14 bases between. This CDR3 comprises 13 residues. CDR1 is LNHDA, CDR2 SQIVND, per germline (reference sequence). The CDR3 DNA reads TGTGCCAGTACGAGGGGCGGAAAGGAGACCCAGTACTTC. Protein sequence: CASTRGGKETQYF.

DNA of the CDR3: TGCGCCAGCAGCCAATCCCGGACAGGGAACAATCAGCCCCAGCATTTT. It is translated as CASSQSRTGNNQPQHF. V usage is TRBV4-3 and J usage is TRBJ1-5, with 8 bases matching TRBD1. The CDR3 runs 16 residues. After removal of 2 bases from V and 3 bases from J, the junction contained 6 bases not matched to a gene. CDR1 and CDR2 from the germline V gene are LGHNA and YSLEER.

This chain connects TRBV9 to TRBJ2-5, with D unresolved. Looked up from germline, CDR1 is SGDLS and CDR2 is YYNGEE. The V end lost 0 bases, the J end lost 5 bases, and 14 bases lay between the germline ends. The CDR3 length is 15 residues. The CDR3 DNA reads TGTGCCAGCAGCGTAGACGCTCAACCCTGGGAGACCCAGTACTTC. This encodes CASSVDAQPWETQYF.

V and J are TRBV6-1 and TRBJ1-4, with D uncertain. Germline CDR1 and CDR2: MNHNS and SASEGT. The length of the CDR3 is 17 residues. V lost 4 bases to trimming and J lost 0 bases, with 15 bases between them. CDR3: CASSARSEGATNEKLFF. As DNA, the CDR3 is TGTGCCAGCAGTGCCCGATCTGAAGGTGCAACTAATGAAAAACTGTTTTTT.